This TCR beta chain was recorded in a study of CD8+CD57+ T cells in acquired aplastic anemia. Study summary: Recorded DNA amounts for sorted CD4+ and CD8+ cells had an average of around 3 ug. In CD4+ cells, healthy donors produced an average of approximately 11 million reads.

CDR3 and TCR beta VDJ profiling relied on genomic DNA as the template. TCRdb processed the reads anew with MiXCR; each CDR3 protein has one entry. The sample records around 150,000 distinct CDR3 sequences, roughly two fifths being singletons. This CDR3 spans 15 amino acids. J lost 7 bases, V lost 4 bases, and 6 bases had no gene match. CDR1 and CDR2 (germline): KGHDR, SFDVKD. This clonotype showed up just once. What it recognizes is unknown. General study results and limits: There were 25 to 35 CD8+ CDR3 sequences that occurred in both patients and controls. Controls and patients did not differ significantly in CD8+ Simpson's diversity.

The receptor was derived from a human donor in good health, serving as a control. The chain couples TRBV24-1 to TRBJ1-2; 12 bases align to TRBD1. Source material: sorted CD4+, CD8+, or CD8+CD57+ T cells (not recorded which) from PBMCs. CDR3: CATSEQGTGGSGYTF. In DNA, the CDR3 is TGTGCCACCAGTGAGCAAGGGACAGGGGGCTCTGGCTACACCTTC.